The T cell receptor beta chain under discussion was sequenced for a study of persistence of HIV-infected CD4 T cells. Sequencing used immunoSEQ version 4 in survey mode. Repertoires were generated with immunoSEQ multiplex PCR, while TCRdb's copy carries only in-frame clones and drops some. The table lists about 45,000 clones, about 87% of them singletons, with 0.4% to 0.5% in the top ten. Nonspecific anti-CD3/anti-CD28 bead stimulation represents the broad CD4+ T cell repertoire. Sorting selected CD4+ T cells upregulating both CD40 ligand and CD69. With regard to this clone: The antigen remains unidentified.

The CDR3 is 16 amino acids. Germline V gene sequence: CDR1 LGHDT, CDR2 YNNKEL (reference sequence). Trimming cost V 4 bases and J 2 bases; bases outside gene matches: 4. Sequences were derived from CD4+ T cells sorted from PBMCs after approximately 19-hour stimulation, sampled from a patient who received antiretroviral therapy. The chain has TRBV3-1 (or the pseudogene TRBV3-2) and TRBJ2-2; TRBD1 matches at 10 bases. The source of this sequence is an adult woman with HIV who was CMV-seropositive. CDR3 in DNA: TGTGCCAGCAGCCTTACGACAGGGGGCAACACCGGGGAGCTGTTTTTT. It specifies CASSLTTGGNTGELFF.